Presented here are 22 T cell receptor beta chains from one specimen sequenced in a study of blood T cell repertoires in COVID-19. Sequencing used immunoSEQ multiplex PCR; TCRdb keeps in-frame clones, though not all of them. Here the sample spans a few hundred thousand clones, about 86% being singletons. Input material: PBMCs or T cells enriched from blood (not recorded which). These receptors all come from a woman between 35 and 50 years old with acute COVID-19.

The chain has TRBV7-2 and TRBJ1-4, with D uncertain. This CDR3 spans 14 amino acids. Trimming pared 8 bases from V and 1 base from J, leaving 11 bases between. Germline loops: CDR1 SGHTA, CDR2 FQGNSA. The CDR3 nucleotides are TGTGCCAGCGGGCCCGGAGGAACTAATGAAAAACTGTTTTTT. Translation gives CASGPGGTNEKLFF.

The chain carries TRBV12-3 or TRBV12-4 and TRBJ2-2, with 7 bases fitting TRBD2. The CDR3 contains 13 residues. CDR3 residues: CVAGETNTGELFF. The DNA for the CDR3 is TGTGTGGCGGGAGAGACGAACACCGGGGAGCTGTTTTTT.

This clone came up many times. The junction and the germline gene differ at one end; a read error may be behind it. The J gene is TRBJ2-3, the V gene TRBV5-1; TRBD2 matches 9 bases. CDR1 is SGHRS and CDR2 is YFSETQ in the germline V gene. This CDR3 is 13 amino acids long. CDR3 in DNA: TGCGCCAGCAGCTTGGCAGGAGCGGGAGGTTCACATTTT. Its protein product is CASSLAGAGGSHF.

The chain carries TRBV4-1 and TRBJ1-5, with D unclear. With 0 bases removed from V and 0 bases from J, the gap between germline ends came to 18 bases. CDR1 is MGHRA and CDR2 is YSYEKL in the germline V gene. This CDR3 contains 19 residues. The CDR3: CASSQDKAAVLSSNQPQHF. DNA of the CDR3: TGCGCCAGCAGCCAAGATAAGGCGGCAGTCCTTAGTAGCAATCAGCCCCAGCATTTT.

The rearrangement uses TRBV2 and TRBJ1-3; TRBD1 matches 9 bases. Trimming cost V 5 bases and J 11 bases; bases outside gene matches: 10. CDR3 length equals 14 residues. Germline V gives CDR1 SNHLY, CDR2 FYNNEI. In DNA form, the CDR3 reads TGTGCCAGCAGTTTAACCGGGACAGGGAGTCCCATATATTTT. Its translation is CASSLTGTGSPIYF.

This sequence joins TRBV7-3 and TRBJ2-2; the match to TRBD2 covers 9 bases. The germline V gene encodes CDR1 SGHTA and CDR2 FQGTGA. This CDR3 is built from 17 residues. V lost 6 bases to trimming and J lost 0 bases; unmatched junction nucleotides: 8. DNA of the CDR3: TGTGCCAGCAGGCTTGCGGGGGGGCCCCCGAACACCGGGGAGCTGTTTTTT. As protein: CASRLAGGPPNTGELFF.

The chain is built from TRBV7-3 and TRBJ2-2; 7 nucleotides align to TRBD2. With 2 bases clipped from V and 1 base from J, the junction kept 4 bases outside the gene matches. Germline V gives CDR1 SGHTA, CDR2 FQGTGA. The CDR3 has 16 residues. The CDR3 bases are TGTGCCAGCAGCTTATTGGTAGCGGGGAACACCGGGGAGCTGTTTTTT. Amino acids: CASSLLVAGNTGELFF.

The sample holds a few counts of this clone. The chain couples TRBV28 to TRBJ1-5; TRBD1 agrees at 11 bases. This CDR3 is built from 15 residues. After removal of 3 bases from V and 7 bases from J, the junction contained 5 bases not matched to a gene. The V gene's germline CDR1 is MDHEN and CDR2 SYDVKM. Here the CDR3 DNA reads TGTGCCAGCAGTTTGCCCCGGACAGGGGGCCAGCCCCAGCATTTT. Its translation: CASSLPRTGGQPQHF. Based on the CDR3 plus reference TRBV28 and TRBJ1-5, the full variable domain is DVKVTQSSRYLVKRTGEKVFLECVQDMDHENMFWYRQDPGLGLRLIYFSYDVKMKEKGDIPEGYSVSREKKERFSLILESASTNQTSMYLCASSLPRTGGQPQHFGDGTRLSIL.

The chain combines TRBV3-1 (or the pseudogene TRBV3-2) with TRBJ2-5; TRBD2 agrees at 14 bases. In germline, CDR1 is LGHDT, CDR2 YNNKEL (reference sequence). The CDR3 contains 19 residues. Trimming cost V 2 bases and J 1 base; bases outside gene matches: 9. CDR3 loop: CASSQFFGTSGGSQETQYF. CDR3 nucleotide sequence: TGTGCCAGCAGCCAATTTTTTGGGACTAGCGGGGGCTCCCAAGAGACCCAGTACTTC.

For the CDR3, the DNA is TGTGCCAGCAGTGACAGGGGGAAGAGCTATGGCTACACCTTC. Protein product: CASSDRGKSYGYTF. The chain recombines TRBV6-1 with TRBJ1-2, with 7 nucleotides matching TRBD1. The CDR3 sequence is 14 residues long. Per germline, CDR1 MNHNS and CDR2 SASEGT. Trimming at V came to 3 bases and at J to 4 bases, leaving 5 bases not matched to a gene.

The J gene is TRBJ1-5, the V gene TRBV7-2; 9 nucleotides match TRBD1. Germline V gene sequence: CDR1 SGHTA, CDR2 FQGNSA. The CDR3 spans 14 residues. With 10 bases clipped from V and 2 bases from J, the junction kept 6 bases outside the gene matches. The CDR3 reads CAIGQGTGNQPQHF. CDR3 nucleotide sequence: TGTGCCATCGGACAGGGGACGGGCAATCAGCCCCAGCATTTT.

The rearrangement uses TRBV10-3 and TRBJ2-3, with TRBD1 as a possible D gene (6 bases). The germline V and J ends were trimmed by 7 bases and 5 bases, with 19 bases remaining between them. This CDR3 spans 15 amino acids. The germline V gene has CDR1 ENHRY and CDR2 SYGVKD. For the CDR3, the DNA is TGTGCCATCACAGACCGGACAGTCGGTAGAGATACGCAGTATTTT. This encodes CAITDRTVGRDTQYF.

This chain connects TRBV19 to TRBJ2-5, with a tentative D call TRBD1 (5 bases). The CDR3 is 14 amino acids. From germline, CDR1 is LNHDA and CDR2 SQIVND (reference sequence). V lost 4 bases to trimming and J lost 5 bases, with 14 bases between them. The CDR3 loop reads CASSRFQGRETQYF. Written as DNA, the CDR3 is TGTGCCAGTAGTAGATTCCAGGGCAGGGAGACCCAGTACTTC.

The chain joins TRBV6-2 or TRBV6-3 to TRBJ1-2, with D uncertain. V was trimmed by 5 bases and J by 1 base, leaving 5 bases between them. The germline V gene encodes CDR1 MNHEY and CDR2 SVGEGT. The CDR3 sequence is 12 residues long. In DNA, the CDR3 is TGTGCCAGCAGTCCCCGTAACTATGGCTACACCTTC. It yields the protein CASSPRNYGYTF.

This chain joins TRBV21-1 and TRBJ2-3; no check of the table's D call, TRBD1, against the DNA was made. TRBV21-1 is noted as a pseudogene. This CDR3 comprises 15 residues. For the CDR3, the DNA is TGTGCCGGCCCCCGACAGGGACTGAGCGCAGATACGCAGTATTTT. Encoded protein: CAGPRQGLSADTQYF.

Ten or more counts support this clone. The chain links TRBV28 to TRBJ2-5, with D possibly matching TRBD1 (6 bases). Germline loops: CDR1 MDHEN, CDR2 SYDVKM. V shed 5 bases and J shed 3 bases, with 16 bases lying between them. The CDR3 is 15 residues long. The CDR3 sequence: CASSDRRGLEETQYF. CDR3 nucleotide sequence: TGTGCCAGCAGTGACCGCAGGGGTCTGGAAGAGACCCAGTACTTC.

This clone was found many times. The CDR3 nucleotides are TGCGCCAGTATGAATTTCCCCGGGACTAGCGGGAGTTGGATCTACAATGAGCAGTTCTTC. Translated, it gives CASMNFPGTSGSWIYNEQFF. The gene calls are TRBV5-1 and TRBJ2-1; TRBD2 agrees at 14 bases. This CDR3 region has 20 residues. V was clipped by 8 bases and J by 3 bases; unmatched bases: 19. Germline V gives CDR1 SGHRS, CDR2 YFSETQ.

The chain links TRBV6-5 to TRBJ1-1; no clear D gene. V lost 4 bases, J lost 4 bases, and 16 bases lay in between. The germline gives CDR1 MNHEY, CDR2 SVGAGI. The CDR3 spans 15 residues. Here the CDR3 reads CASSSTSLEGTEAFF. CDR3 bases: TGTGCCAGCAGTTCGACTAGCCTAGAAGGCACTGAAGCTTTCTTT.

The rearrangement joins TRBV27 to TRBJ1-2; the match to TRBD1 covers 7 bases. After removal of 8 bases from V and 6 bases from J, the junction contained 12 bases not matched to a gene. Germline CDR1 MNHEY, CDR2 SMNVEV (reference sequence). The CDR3 sequence is 14 residues long. The CDR3, as DNA: TGTGCCAGCCCCCGTTACAGGGGCCGGAATGGCTACACCTTC. Translating gives CASPRYRGRNGYTF.

This clone came up once. The chain combines TRBV5-6 with TRBJ1-2, with 7 bases matching TRBD1. V shed 4 bases, J shed 4 bases, and the junction held 10 bases outside the gene matches. CDR3 size: 15 residues. Germline V gene lookup returns CDR1 SGHDT and CDR2 YYEEEE. CDR3 residues: CASSPRQGASYGYTF. CDR3 bases: TGTGCCAGCAGCCCTAGACAGGGAGCCTCCTATGGCTACACCTTC.

V and J are TRBV7-9 and TRBJ2-6; 8 nucleotides align to TRBD2. Germline-derived CDR1 and CDR2 are SEHNR and FQNEAQ (reference sequence). V gave up 5 bases and J gave up 0 bases; unmatched junction bases: 6. The CDR3 extends over 17 amino acids. CDR3: CASSRTSPFSGANVLTF. The CDR3 DNA follows: TGTGCCAGCAGCAGGACTAGCCCCTTCTCTGGGGCCAACGTCCTGACTTTC. The entire variable domain, with the rest obtained from reference TRBV7-9 and TRBJ2-6, is as follows: DTGVSQNPRHKITKRGQNVTFRCDPISEHNRLYWYRQTLGQGPEFLTYFQNEAQLEKSRLLSDRFSAERPKGSFSTLEIQRTEQGDSAMYLCASSRTSPFSGANVLTFGAGSRLTVL.

V and J are TRBV5-4 and TRBJ2-1, with a weak D call TRBD1 (5 bases). The CDR3 spans 15 residues. Trimming took 0 bases from V and 7 from J, leaving 14 bases between them. Germline CDR1 reads SGHNT; CDR2 reads YYREEE (reference sequence). The CDR3 bases are TGTGCCAGCAGCTTGGGGGATCAGGGTCCAAATGAGCAGTTCTTC. Its translation is CASSLGDQGPNEQFF.